This T cell receptor (beta chain) originates from a study of post-analysis software for immune sequencing data. Prepared libraries of TCR beta cDNA carried unique molecular identifiers. TCRdb analysed the PCR reads with MiXCR anew, one entry per CDR3 protein. The repertoire holds roughly 800,000 distinct CDR3 sequences, with about 57% as singletons. This clonotype has more than one count but fewer than ten. The specimen was blood. The sequence was obtained from a girl aged 10 to 17 with multiple sclerosis.

Here the CDR3 DNA reads TGTGCCAGCAGACCCACAGGGGGGATAGAGACCCAGTACTTC. Translation: CASRPTGGIETQYF. The chain recombines TRBV12-3 or TRBV12-4 with TRBJ2-5, with 8 bases matching TRBD1. V shed 6 bases, J shed 4 bases, and the junction held 7 bases outside the gene matches. This CDR3 spans 14 amino acids.